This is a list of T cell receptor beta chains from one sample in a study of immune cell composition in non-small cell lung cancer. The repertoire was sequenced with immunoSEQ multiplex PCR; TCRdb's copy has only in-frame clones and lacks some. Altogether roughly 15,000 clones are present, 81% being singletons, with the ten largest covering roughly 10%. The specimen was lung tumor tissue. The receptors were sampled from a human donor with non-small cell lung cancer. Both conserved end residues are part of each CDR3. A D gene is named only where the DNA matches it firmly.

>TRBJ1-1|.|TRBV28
CASSLSLFTGNTEAFF
TGTGCCAGCAGTTTATCTCTTTTTACAGGGAACACTGAAGCTTTCTTT
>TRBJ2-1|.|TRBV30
CAWSDPRFYNEQFF
TGTGCCTGGAGTGACCCGAGGTTCTACAATGAGCAGTTCTTC
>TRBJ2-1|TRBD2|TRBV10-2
CASKLAGVYEQFF
TGCGCCAGCAAACTAGCGGGAGTGTATGAGCAGTTCTTC
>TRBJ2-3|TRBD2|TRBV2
CASSASGRGTDTQYF
TGTGCCAGCAGCGCTAGCGGGAGAGGCACAGATACGCAGTATTTT
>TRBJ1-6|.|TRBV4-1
CASSQVSFDSNNSPLHF
TGCGCCAGCAGCCAAGTCAGTTTCGACAGCAATAATTCACCCCTCCACTTT
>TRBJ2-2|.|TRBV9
CASSVAGLQNTGELFF
TGTGCCAGCAGCGTAGCGGGACTGCAGAACACCGGGGAGCTGTTTTTT
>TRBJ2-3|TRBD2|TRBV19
CASSPERGSTDTQYF
TGTGCCAGTAGTCCAGAGCGGGGGAGCACAGATACGCAGTATTTT
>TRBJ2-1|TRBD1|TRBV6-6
CASSYQGTGGFNEQFF
TGTGCCAGCAGTTACCAAGGGACAGGGGGCTTCAATGAGCAGTTCTTC
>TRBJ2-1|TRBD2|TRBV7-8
CASSLGRREGHEQFF
TGTGCCAGCAGCTTAGGTAGGCGGGAGGGCCATGAGCAGTTCTTC
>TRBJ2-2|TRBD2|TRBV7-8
CASSLPPGGRSTGELFF
TGTGCCAGCAGCTTACCCCCGGGCGGGAGGAGCACCGGGGAGCTGTTTTTT